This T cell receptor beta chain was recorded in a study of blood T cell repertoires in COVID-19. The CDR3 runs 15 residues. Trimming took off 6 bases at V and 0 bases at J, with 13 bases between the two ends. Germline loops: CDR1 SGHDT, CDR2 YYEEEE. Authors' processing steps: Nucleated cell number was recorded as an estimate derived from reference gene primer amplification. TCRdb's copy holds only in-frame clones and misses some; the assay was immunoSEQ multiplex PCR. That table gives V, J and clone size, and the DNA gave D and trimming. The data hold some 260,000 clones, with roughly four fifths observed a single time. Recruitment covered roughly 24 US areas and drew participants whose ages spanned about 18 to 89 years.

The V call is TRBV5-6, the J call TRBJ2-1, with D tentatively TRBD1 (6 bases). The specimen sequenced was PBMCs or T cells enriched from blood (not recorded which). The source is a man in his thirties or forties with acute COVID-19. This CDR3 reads CASTPLGASYNEQFF. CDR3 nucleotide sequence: TGTGCCAGCACCCCCTTGGGGGCCTCCTACAATGAGCAGTTCTTC.